This T cell receptor beta chain was recovered during a study of blood T cells in healthy people across ages (dated by TCRdb to the mid-2010s). The study in broad terms: In model experiments, template switching captured roughly one uniquely barcoded TCR beta cDNA molecule for every two T cells. Using deep sequencing normalized with unique cDNA molecular identifiers, the study measured how TCR beta repertoire diversity changes with age. The donors were divided into four age groups: young (average approximately 17 years), middle-aged (about 40), aged (under 70) and long-lived (more than 75). To avoid experimental bias, donors of different ages were spread randomly across the sequencing lanes. The study analyzed two additional independent replicas of 1 million unique cDNA reads from the same blood draw for two donors, one aged 18 to 29 and one aged 80 or older.

The CDR3 spans 14 residues, from the cysteine through the phenylalanine. The only DNA kept is the CDR3, 42 bases in frame from the first base. In the germline V gene, CDR1 corresponds to ENHRY and CDR2 to SYGVKD. This clonotype is a singleton in its sample. Its antigen remains undetermined. Compared with germline, one end of the junction differs, possibly owing to a read error. The approximately 39 donors, aged about 6 to 95 years, were systemically healthy Caucasian individuals from Russia. Each donor gave about 9.8 milliliters of peripheral blood, drawn into EDTA-treated Vacutainer tubes. Ficoll-Paque density-gradient centrifugation was used to isolate PBMCs, with at least 6 million obtained per sample. Total RNA was extracted from PBMCs with Trizol reagent, with at least 5 micrograms obtained per sample. For every donor, flow cytometry on a PBMC aliquot measured the percentage of naive CD45RAhigh/CD27high T cells.

Overall results and qualifications from the work: Observed TCR beta diversity per million T cells fell roughly linearly with age, and a significant reduction was already apparent by age around 40. The CMV infection status of donors was not known, potentially confounding age-related changes in expanded clonotypes. Bulk unsorted PBMC profiling prevented conclusive comparison of naive and antigen-experienced compartments. Compared with the aged group, more naive CD4+ T cells, fewer expanded clones and increased TCR diversity were shown by the long-lived group, suggesting age selection. Estimates of total diversity from one million sequenced T cells were regarded as lower bounds and underestimates. The percentage of naive T cells measured by flow cytometry correlated strongly with observed TCR beta diversity.

The library was obtained by 5' RACE. The data were produced on an Illumina HiSeq 2500. The second PCR ran for roughly 6 to 11 cycles and used a J-beta primer mix along with a sample-barcoded 5' primer. A template-switch 5' adaptor carrying 12 random nucleotides introduced a unique molecular identifier onto each TCR beta cDNA molecule. Each sample yielded at least 3 million CDR3-containing paired-end reads. First-strand cDNA synthesis was performed from all RNA using the Mint cDNA synthesis kit, with priming by a TRBC-specific oligonucleotide. Following uracil-DNA glycosylase treatment, all cDNA underwent a first 18-cycle PCR with the universal primers M1SS and BC2_uni_R. For the original study's pipeline: For normalization, 1 million high-quality reads were randomly selected from each sample, with every read carrying a distinct molecular identifier. Reads sharing molecular identifiers were discarded rather than binned into consensus sequences. CDR3 identification, clonotype clustering and error correction used MiTCR with a Q25 quality threshold and the strictest error-elimination algorithm. A nonparametric unseen species model using Euler transformation provided a lower-bound estimate of total TCR beta diversity. TCRdb ran its own pipeline on the public reads, namely fastp trimming at Q25 and MiXCR clone calling, and kept in-frame beta chains. One record per CDR3 amino acid sequence lists the most common genes and DNA. These V and J calls are TCRdb output, not the study's own analysis. The sample contains 580,000 or so distinct CDR3 sequences, around half of them found a single time. The top ten clones comprise 20% to 25% of the sample.

The TCR sequence derives from a man of 80 years or more in good health. The sequence is built from TRBV10-3 and TRBJ1-1, with the D gene too uncertain to name. The specimen was blood. At the DNA level, the sequence is TGTACCATCAGTGATTACCAGGTAAACACTGAAGCTTTCTTT. Translated, this is CTISDYQVNTEAFF.